This T cell receptor (beta chain) was observed in a study of cytomegalovirus exposure and HLA in healthy donors. Across the study: Earlier results showed roughly 120 million unique TCR beta sequences derived from roughly 200 million T cells. Overall study findings and caveats: In a later analysis, the majority of CMV-associated beta chains seemingly showed HLA restriction. Presence/absence analyses took donor sequencing depth as roughly uniform.

PCR employed 60 Vbeta and 13 Jbeta primers. In the study's own analysis: Roughly 9.9 million shared chains were among the about 80 million unique TCR beta chains that a later analysis counted. The method was immunoSEQ multiplex PCR; TCRdb's version includes in-frame clones alone and lacks a portion of them. Clone size and the V and J calls come from that table; the DNA yielded D and trimming. This repertoire shows about 190,000 clones, around 90% found once; its top ten account for 1.5% to 2%. As regards this clone: Its antigen remains unidentified.

V was cut by 1 base and J by 5 bases, with 11 bases left in between. Germline lookup yields CDR1 SNHLY and CDR2 FYNNEI. The CDR3 has 14 residues. The gene calls are TRBV2 and TRBJ1-1, with D unresolved. This TCR came from a woman aged 18 to 35 in good health and CMV-seronegative. The specimen was PBMCs. CDR3 sequence reads: CASSEVTGGTEAFF. The CDR3 coding sequence is TGTGCCAGCAGTGAAGTCACGGGAGGAACTGAAGCTTTCTTT.